Listed below are T cell receptor beta chains from one sample, sequenced in a study of blood T cell repertoires in COVID-19. Repertoires were generated with immunoSEQ multiplex PCR, while TCRdb's copy carries only in-frame clones and drops some. The sample holds about 250,000 clones, approximately 86% seen once. The source material was peripheral blood. The receptors were sampled from a man of 80 years or more with acute or convalescent COVID-19. CDR3s include the opening cysteine and the closing phenylalanine or tryptophan. The order of the fields is CDR3 DNA, CDR3 protein, D gene, clone size, J gene, V gene. The D gene is left open where the match is weak. Not every row has a clone size; where given, it reads once, few, many or a size class.

DNA: TGTGCCAGCAGTTCGACCGGGACAGGGCGCCATGAGCAGTTCTTC; CDR3: CASSSTGTGRHEQFF; D: TRBD1; size: -; J: TRBJ2-1; V: TRBV28
DNA: TGTGCCAGCAGCTTCTCCGGGACAGGGGGCGGCGAGCAGTACTTC; CDR3: CASSFSGTGGGEQYF; D: TRBD1; size: -; J: TRBJ2-7; V: TRBV7-9
DNA: TGTGCCAGCAGTTCCCAACAGGGGACATCCTACGAGCAGTACTTC; CDR3: CASSSQQGTSYEQYF; D: TRBD1; size: -; J: TRBJ2-7; V: TRBV7-2
DNA: TGTGCCAGCAGCTTAGGCGGGGGGGCCGGAGAGACCCAGTACTTC; CDR3: CASSLGGGAGETQYF; D: TRBD2; size: -; J: TRBJ2-5; V: TRBV7-3
DNA: TGTGCCAGTACCACTAATCGAGGCGGGGGCCCGGAGGGATATGGCTACACCTTC; CDR3: CASTTNRGGGPEGYGYTF; D: -; size: -; J: TRBJ1-2; V: TRBV19
DNA: TGTGCCAGCAGCTTAGGACAGGGGATTACTACCGGGGAGCTGTTTTTT; CDR3: CASSLGQGITTGELFF; D: TRBD1; size: -; J: TRBJ2-2; V: TRBV7-3
DNA: TGTGCCAGCAGGCGCTACCCTCAGGGTAGTGGCACCGGGGAGCTGTTTTTT; CDR3: CASRRYPQGSGTGELFF; D: -; size: -; J: TRBJ2-2; V: TRBV7-2
DNA: TGTGCCAGCAGTCGATTGGGCAGTCTCGATCAGCCCCAGCATTTT; CDR3: CASSRLGSLDQPQHF; D: -; size: -; J: TRBJ1-5; V: TRBV27
DNA: TGTGCCAGCAGCCAAGATATCAGGGAAGAGACCCAGTACTTC; CDR3: CASSQDIREETQYF; D: -; size: once; J: TRBJ2-5; V: TRBV3-1/TRBV3-2
DNA: TGTGCCAGCAGTTGGGGGGTACGGCAGCCCCAGCATTTT; CDR3: CASSWGVRQPQHF; D: -; size: -; J: TRBJ1-5; V: TRBV6-2/TRBV6-3
DNA: TGTGCCAGCTCACCGGGACTAGCGGGACTGAATGAGCAGTTCTTC; CDR3: CASSPGLAGLNEQFF; D: TRBD2; size: -; J: TRBJ2-1; V: TRBV18
DNA: TGTGCCACCAGCACAGCGGGAGCAGTGAATCAGCCCCAGCATTTT; CDR3: CATSTAGAVNQPQHF; D: -; size: -; J: TRBJ1-5; V: TRBV15
DNA: TGTGCCAGCAGCTTAATGTCCCAGATCTCTGGGGCCAACGTCCTGACTTTC; CDR3: CASSLMSQISGANVLTF; D: -; size: -; J: TRBJ2-6; V: TRBV7-3
DNA: TGTGCCAGCAGCTTCGAAGGACAACCTCAAGAGACCCAGTACTTC; CDR3: CASSFEGQPQETQYF; D: -; size: -; J: TRBJ2-5; V: TRBV5-8
DNA: TGTGCCAGCAGCTTAGGGCTGGGGAGGGACGAGCAGTACTTC; CDR3: CASSLGLGRDEQYF; D: TRBD2; size: -; J: TRBJ2-7; V: TRBV7-9
DNA: TGCGCCAGCAGCTTGGCCAGCGGGGGGGGCACAGATACGCAGTATTTT; CDR3: CASSLASGGGTDTQYF; D: TRBD2; size: -; J: TRBJ2-3; V: TRBV5-1
DNA: TGCGCCAGCAGCTTGTCAGGCGCGTCTGGAAACACCATATATTTT; CDR3: CASSLSGASGNTIYF; D: -; size: -; J: TRBJ1-3; V: TRBV5-1
DNA: TGCAGCGTTGGGGAGAAGCGGGGGGGCTTTACTGAAGCTTTCTTT; CDR3: CSVGEKRGGFTEAFF; D: -; size: -; J: TRBJ1-1; V: TRBV29-1
DNA: TGTGCCAGCAGTTACTCCGGGACAGGGGTTTTCGAGACCCAGTACTTC; CDR3: CASSYSGTGVFETQYF; D: TRBD1; size: -; J: TRBJ2-5; V: TRBV6-5
DNA: TGTGCCACCAGCAGAGAGGGCAGGGTCGGCACCGGGGAGCTGTTTTTT; CDR3: CATSREGRVGTGELFF; D: -; size: -; J: TRBJ2-2; V: TRBV15
DNA: TGTGCCAGCAGCCGGGGGGTTTCTGGCGAGCAGTACTTC; CDR3: CASSRGVSGEQYF; D: -; size: -; J: TRBJ2-7; V: TRBV3-1/TRBV3-2
DNA: TGTGCCAGTAGTATTGGGACAGGGAGAAATGGCTACACCTTC; CDR3: CASSIGTGRNGYTF; D: TRBD1; size: -; J: TRBJ1-2; V: TRBV19
DNA: TGTGCCAGCAGCAGCCACCCCTCCTACAATGAGCAGTTCTTC; CDR3: CASSSHPSYNEQFF; D: -; size: -; J: TRBJ2-1; V: TRBV6-2/TRBV6-3
DNA: TGTGCCAGCAGGACTAGCGGGGGGTGGGGCTACACAGATACGCAGTATTTT; CDR3: CASRTSGGWGYTDTQYF; D: TRBD2; size: -; J: TRBJ2-3; V: TRBV28
DNA: TGTGCCAGCAGGGGCTACGAGAGCACTGAAGCTTTCTTT; CDR3: CASRGYESTEAFF; D: -; size: few; J: TRBJ1-1; V: TRBV28
DNA: TGTGCCAGCAGTCGGGACAGGGTCGGTGAGCAGTTCTTC; CDR3: CASSRDRVGEQFF; D: TRBD1; size: -; J: TRBJ2-1; V: TRBV27
DNA: TGTGCCAGCAGCCTCCTCTTGGCTGAGACCCAGTACTTC; CDR3: CASSLLLAETQYF; D: -; size: -; J: TRBJ2-5; V: TRBV3-1/TRBV3-2
DNA: TGCGCCAGCAGCTACCCCGGGACAGGGGGCCCTCCCGCCCTCTCTGGGGCCAACGTCCTGACTTTC; CDR3: CASSYPGTGGPPALSGANVLTF; D: TRBD1; size: -; J: TRBJ2-6; V: TRBV5-1
DNA: TGTGCCAGCAGTCTTCATACAGGCCTGAGCTCCTACAATGAGCAGTTCTTC; CDR3: CASSLHTGLSSYNEQFF; D: -; size: -; J: TRBJ2-1; V: TRBV27
DNA: TGTGCCATCAGTGGTCAGGGGGGAGGTGGATCGAACACTGAAGCTTTCTTT; CDR3: CAISGQGGGGSNTEAFF; D: TRBD1; size: -; J: TRBJ1-1; V: TRBV10-3
DNA: TGTGCCAGCAGCAGTAGCGGGGGGGCCGGGGAGACCCAGTACTTC; CDR3: CASSSSGGAGETQYF; D: TRBD2; size: -; J: TRBJ2-5; V: TRBV9
DNA: TGTGCCAGCTCACCAACCAGGGGGCGGGAAAAACTGTTTTTT; CDR3: CASSPTRGREKLFF; D: TRBD1; size: -; J: TRBJ1-4; V: TRBV18
DNA: TGTGCCAGCAGCTTAGTACGAGCGGAAAGCTCCTACAATGAGCAGTTCTTC; CDR3: CASSLVRAESSYNEQFF; D: -; size: -; J: TRBJ2-1; V: TRBV7-9
DNA: TGTGCCAGCAGCTTAGGAGGGTACTCCAATCAGCCCCAGCATTTT; CDR3: CASSLGGYSNQPQHF; D: -; size: -; J: TRBJ1-5; V: TRBV7-9
DNA: TGTGCCAGCAGCTCTCAGGGTAAGGACACTGAAGCTTTCTTT; CDR3: CASSSQGKDTEAFF; D: -; size: once; J: TRBJ1-1; V: TRBV7-3
DNA: TGTGCCAGCAGTTACTCACGGGGGGGAAGCTCCTACGAGCAGTACTTC; CDR3: CASSYSRGGSSYEQYF; D: TRBD2; size: -; J: TRBJ2-7; V: TRBV6-5
DNA: TGTGCCATCAGTGAGAGGGGACAGGGTGGAACACCCCTCCACTTT; CDR3: CAISERGQGGTPLHF; D: TRBD1; size: once; J: TRBJ1-6; V: TRBV10-3
DNA: TGTGCCAGCAGTCAGACCCCTATAGGAGCGGGGGTCGAAGATACGCAGTATTTT; CDR3: CASSQTPIGAGVEDTQYF; D: TRBD2; size: -; J: TRBJ2-3; V: TRBV11-3
DNA: TGCGCCAGCAGCCCCGACGGGGGAAGATGGAATGAGCAGTTCTTC; CDR3: CASSPDGGRWNEQFF; D: -; size: -; J: TRBJ2-1; V: TRBV5-1
DNA: TGTGCCAGCACCCCCTGGGGACAGGGGACTGGGGGGCAGTACTTC; CDR3: CASTPWGQGTGGQYF; D: TRBD1; size: few; J: TRBJ2-7; V: TRBV6-5
DNA: TGTGCCAGCTCACCAGGGCAGAACACCGGGGAGCTGTTTTTT; CDR3: CASSPGQNTGELFF; D: -; size: -; J: TRBJ2-2; V: TRBV18
DNA: TGCGCCAGCAGCCAAGTTGCGACAGGTCTCTACGAGCAGTACTTC; CDR3: CASSQVATGLYEQYF; D: -; size: -; J: TRBJ2-7; V: TRBV4-1
DNA: TGTGCCACCTCCTTACAGGGGGATGGCTACACCTTC; CDR3: CATSLQGDGYTF; D: TRBD1; size: -; J: TRBJ1-2; V: TRBV10-3
DNA: TGTGCCAGTACCTTCCAGGGACAGGGGGCGGGTACTGAAGCTTTCTTT; CDR3: CASTFQGQGAGTEAFF; D: TRBD1; size: -; J: TRBJ1-1; V: TRBV19
DNA: TGTGCCAGCAGACGACTGGACAGTTCGGGCTTCAATCAGCCCCAGCATTTT; CDR3: CASRRLDSSGFNQPQHF; D: -; size: -; J: TRBJ1-5; V: TRBV28
DNA: TGTGCCATCAGTGAGGCTAGCTTAAAGAACGAGCAGTACTTC; CDR3: CAISEASLKNEQYF; D: -; size: once; J: TRBJ2-7; V: TRBV10-3